The 21 T cell receptor beta chains below all came from one sample that was sequenced in a study of T cells after yellow fever vaccination. MiXCR, applied by TCRdb to the 5' RACE reads, yields one record per CDR3 protein. The data show about 170,000 distinct CDR3 sequences, approximately 10% seen once. The specimen comprised CD8+ T cells sorted from PBMCs, sampled 15 days after the yellow fever booster vaccination. These receptors were collected from a man between 18 and 29 years old who received the YFV17D yellow fever vaccine.

This clonotype was counted between two and nine times. The rearrangement links TRBV29-1 to TRBJ1-2; 10 bases fit TRBD1. CDR3 length: 17 amino acids. J lost 0 bases, V lost 1 base, and 8 bases had no gene match. Germline V gives CDR1 SQVTM, CDR2 ANQGSEA. CDR3 region: CSVEGGTGARTNYGYTF. CDR3 bases: TGCAGCGTTGAAGGCGGGACAGGGGCCCGTACTAACTATGGCTACACCTTC.

V is TRBV6-2 or TRBV6-3 and J is TRBJ2-3; D not certain. Trimming removed 2 bases at V and 3 bases at J, with 6 bases between. Germline V gene data show CDR1 as MNHEY and CDR2 as SVGEGT. The CDR3 sequence is 13 residues long. CDR3 in amino acids: CASSYGVTDTQYF. The DNA for the CDR3 is TGTGCCAGCAGTTACGGGGTTACAGATACGCAGTATTTT.

This clonotype showed up just a few times. The J gene is TRBJ2-1, the V gene TRBV28, with 9 bases aligning to TRBD1. CDR1 is MDHEN, CDR2 SYDVKM, per germline. Trimming at V came to 4 bases and at J to 5 bases, leaving 9 bases not matched to a gene. The CDR3 covers 16 residues. CDR3 bases: TGTGCCAGCAGTTATGAACCGGGACAGGGAAACAATGAGCAGTTCTTC. Protein: CASSYEPGQGNNEQFF.

V is TRBV11-2 and J is TRBJ2-5; tentative D call: TRBD1 (5 bases). This CDR3 region has 13 residues. The germline V gene has CDR1 SGHAT and CDR2 FQNNGV. V gave up 2 bases and J gave up 4 bases, with 8 bases separating them. The CDR3 region is CASSLWQGETQYF. The DNA of the CDR3 is TGTGCCAGCAGCTTATGGCAGGGAGAGACCCAGTACTTC.

This clonotype came up a few times. This chain joins TRBV6-5 and TRBJ2-1; D unclear. The ends were cut back, 6 bases at V and 7 bases at J, with 16 bases in the middle. The CDR3 spans 14 residues. Looked up from germline, CDR1 is MNHEY and CDR2 is SVGAGI. CDR3 protein: CASRGSADWNEQFF. The CDR3 DNA sequence: TGTGCCAGCAGGGGTTCCGCCGATTGGAATGAGCAGTTCTTC.

The chain recombines TRBV4-2 with TRBJ1-2; D is perhaps TRBD1 (6 bases). The V end was cut by 0 bases, the J end by 4 bases, with 9 bases between. The germline gives CDR1 LGHNA, CDR2 YNFKEQ. CDR3 length equals 14 residues. The DNA of the CDR3 is TGTGCCAGCAGCCAAGAGAGGGGGAGCTATGGCTACACCTTC. This gives the protein CASSQERGSYGYTF.

This clonotype was counted between two and nine times. The V call is TRBV12-3 or TRBV12-4, the J call TRBJ2-7; TRBD1 is a possible D gene (5 bases). V gave up 6 bases and J gave up 0 bases, with 6 bases separating them. The CDR3 is 12 residues long. In DNA, the CDR3 is TGTGCCAGCAGCACAGGCTCCTACGAGCAGTACTTC. Residues: CASSTGSYEQYF.

This clonotype occurred many times. This chain uses TRBV7-2 with TRBJ2-7; a possible D gene is TRBD2 (7 bases). CDR1 is SGHTA, CDR2 FQGNSA, per germline. CDR3 length: 16 amino acids. V gave up 2 bases and J gave up 4 bases, with 18 bases separating them. The CDR3: CASSLSSRGAFYEQYV. The CDR3 DNA reads TGTGCCAGCAGCTTATCTAGCCGGGGGGCCTTTTACGAGCAGTACGTC.

The chain joins TRBV6-6 to TRBJ2-2; 9 positions agree with TRBD2. The germline V gene encodes CDR1 MNHNY and CDR2 SVGAGI (reference sequence). This CDR3 has 15 residues. J gave up 3 bases and V 5 bases, and 4 bases lay outside the gene matches. The chain's CDR3 is CASSSGGPHTGELFF. Here the CDR3 DNA reads TGTGCCAGCAGTAGCGGGGGGCCCCACACCGGGGAGCTGTTTTTT.

There are many counts of this clonotype. The chain recombines TRBV7-6 with TRBJ2-7, with no clear D. Germline V CDR1 and CDR2: SGHVS, FNYEAQ. With 0 bases removed from V and 2 bases from J, the gap between germline ends came to 8 bases. The CDR3 totals 14 residues. The CDR3 sequence is CASSLAGAAYEQYF. CDR3 bases: TGTGCCAGCAGCTTAGCGGGTGCAGCCTACGAGCAGTACTTC.

This clonotype was detected only a few times. V usage is TRBV7-2 and J usage is TRBJ2-7; no reliable D call. CDR3 length equals 13 residues. Germline loops: CDR1 SGHTA, CDR2 FQGNSA. Trimming took off 5 bases at V and 0 bases at J, with 8 bases between the two ends. The CDR3 bases are TGTGCCAGCAGCCCTCTTAGCTCCTACGAGCAGTACGTC. This translates into CASSPLSSYEQYV.

This clonotype was counted only a few times. The chain uses TRBV25-1 and TRBJ2-2; D tentatively fits TRBD1 or TRBD2 (7 bases each). The CDR3 sequence is 17 residues long. Germline CDR1 MGHDK, CDR2 SYGVNS. The ends were cut back, 4 bases at V and 1 base at J, with 16 bases in the middle. The CDR3 spells CASSGPRGDRNTGELFF. In DNA form, the CDR3 reads TGTGCCAGCAGTGGCCCTCGGGGGGACAGGAACACCGGGGAGCTGTTTTTT.

V and J are TRBV4-3 and TRBJ2-5; D may be TRBD1 or TRBD2 (5 bases each). Trimming stripped 0 bases from V and 4 bases from J, with 12 bases between. Germline V CDR1 and CDR2: LGHNA, YSLEER. CDR3 length: 15 residues. The CDR3 nucleotides read TGCGCCAGCAGCCAAGATCTATCAGGGACAGAGACCCAGTACTTC. Protein sequence: CASSQDLSGTETQYF.

The sample holds many counts of this clonotype. V and J are TRBV7-9 and TRBJ2-5; perhaps TRBD1 as D (6 bases). The CDR3 covers 15 residues. Between the trimmed V and J ends, which lost 2 bases and 3 bases, there was a span of 13 bases. Looked up from germline, CDR1 is SEHNR and CDR2 is FQNEAQ (reference sequence). CDR3 protein: CASSLLGHLKETQYF. CDR3 coding DNA: TGTGCCAGCAGCTTACTGGGACACTTGAAAGAGACCCAGTACTTC.

This clonotype was observed a few times. The V gene is TRBV11-2, the J gene TRBJ2-1; weak D call: TRBD2 (5 bases). The germline V gene has CDR1 SGHAT and CDR2 FQNNGV. Trimming removed 5 bases at V and 5 bases at J, with 10 bases between. The CDR3 runs 13 residues. This chain's CDR3 is CASSPGFNNEQFF. CDR3 DNA sequence: TGTGCCAGCAGCCCGGGATTCAACAATGAGCAGTTCTTC.

This clonotype was seen only a few times. In nucleotides, the CDR3 is TGTGCCAGCAGCTTAGGACAGCGAGGGGATGGCTACACCTTC. Translated: CASSLGQRGDGYTF. The gene calls are TRBV7-9 and TRBJ1-2; tentatively, D is TRBD1 (5 bases). There are 14 residues in the CDR3. The germline V gene encodes CDR1 SEHNR and CDR2 FQNEAQ (reference sequence). The V and J ends lost 1 base and 6 bases respectively, with 12 bases between them.

This clonotype was seen repeatedly, ten times or more. V gene TRBV6-4 combines with J gene TRBJ2-2; 8 bases are a match to TRBD1. Germline-derived CDR1 and CDR2 are MRHNA and SNTAGT. The CDR3 is made up of 14 amino acids. The V segment lost 3 bases and the J segment 5 bases; nucleotides outside the gene matches: 2. CDR3 loop: CASSETGETGELFF. CDR3 in DNA: TGTGCCAGCAGTGAGACAGGGGAGACCGGGGAGCTGTTTTTT.

This chain joins TRBV7-2 and TRBJ2-1; 7 nucleotides align to TRBD2. This CDR3 spans 14 amino acids. V lost 2 bases and J lost 8; bases outside the gene matches: 6. Per germline, CDR1 SGHTA and CDR2 FQGNSA. CDR3 in amino acids: CASSLPLAGDEQFF. DNA for the CDR3: TGTGCCAGCAGCTTACCCCTGGCGGGGGATGAGCAGTTCTTC.

CDR3 sequence (DNA): TGTGCCAGCAGCTTAGACGGGACAGGGATCGTGAACACTGAAGCTTTCTTT. Translating it yields CASSLDGTGIVNTEAFF. The chain joins TRBV7-9 to TRBJ1-1; 9 bases fit TRBD1. CDR3 length: 17 amino acids. CDR1 and CDR2 from the germline V gene are SEHNR and FQNEAQ (reference sequence). V was pared by 1 base and J by 0 bases, with 6 bases of the junction left unmatched.

This clonotype was counted between two and nine times. V usage is TRBV9 and J usage is TRBJ2-3; 9 bases are a match to TRBD2. Germline CDR1 reads SGDLS; CDR2 reads YYNGEE. This CDR3 is built from 15 residues. After removal of 2 bases from V and 2 bases from J, the junction contained 3 bases not matched to a gene. As DNA, the CDR3 is TGTGCCAGCAGCGTTAGCGGGGGATCCACAGATACGCAGTATTTT. Protein: CASSVSGGSTDTQYF.

This sequence joins TRBV7-6 and TRBJ1-1; TRBD1 matches at 10 bases. Germline V gives CDR1 SGHVS, CDR2 FNYEAQ. The length of the CDR3 is 15 residues. With V trimmed by 5 bases and J by 1 base, 4 bases remained unmatched. This CDR3 is CASSAGQGGNTEAFF. In DNA, the CDR3 is TGTGCCAGCAGCGCCGGACAGGGGGGGAACACTGAAGCTTTCTTT.